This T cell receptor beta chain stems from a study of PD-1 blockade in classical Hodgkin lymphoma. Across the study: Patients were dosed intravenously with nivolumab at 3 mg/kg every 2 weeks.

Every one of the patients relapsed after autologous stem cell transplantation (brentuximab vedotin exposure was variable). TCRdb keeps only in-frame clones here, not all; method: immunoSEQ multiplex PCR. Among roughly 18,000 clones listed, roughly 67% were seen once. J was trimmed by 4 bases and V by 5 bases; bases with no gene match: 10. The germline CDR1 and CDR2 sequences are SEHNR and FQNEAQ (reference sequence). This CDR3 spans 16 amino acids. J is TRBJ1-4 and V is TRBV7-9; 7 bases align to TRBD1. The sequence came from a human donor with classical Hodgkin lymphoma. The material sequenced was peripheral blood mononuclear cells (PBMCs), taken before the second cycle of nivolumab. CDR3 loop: CASSLTSTGINEKLFF. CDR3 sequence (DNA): TGTGCCAGCAGCCTTACCTCGACAGGGATTAATGAAAAACTGTTTTTT.